The T cell receptor (beta chain) under discussion was sequenced for a study of blood T cells in healthy people across ages. Study-wide points: Long-lived donors carried more naive CD4+ cells and greater diversity than aged donors.

Isolation per sample recovered at least 6 million PBMCs. A J-beta primer mix and a sample-barcoded 5' primer were used in a second PCR of roughly 6 to 12 cycles. TCRdb redid the calling of the 5' RACE reads with MiXCR, one entry per CDR3 protein. The sample consists of some 1.5 million distinct CDR3 sequences, over 25% of them appearing once. This CDR3 is 15 amino acids long. Trimming cost V 4 bases and J 6 bases; bases outside gene matches: 8. CDR1 is SGDLS, CDR2 YYNGEE, per germline. Worth noting for this clonotype: Its target is unknown.

V gene TRBV9 combines with J gene TRBJ2-1; 9 bases are a match to TRBD2. The clonotype comes from a woman aged 25-40 years in good health. Sequenced input: blood. The CDR3 DNA follows: TGTGCCAGCAGCATAACTAGCGGGCCTGCCAATGAGCAGTTCTTC. It specifies CASSITSGPANEQFF.